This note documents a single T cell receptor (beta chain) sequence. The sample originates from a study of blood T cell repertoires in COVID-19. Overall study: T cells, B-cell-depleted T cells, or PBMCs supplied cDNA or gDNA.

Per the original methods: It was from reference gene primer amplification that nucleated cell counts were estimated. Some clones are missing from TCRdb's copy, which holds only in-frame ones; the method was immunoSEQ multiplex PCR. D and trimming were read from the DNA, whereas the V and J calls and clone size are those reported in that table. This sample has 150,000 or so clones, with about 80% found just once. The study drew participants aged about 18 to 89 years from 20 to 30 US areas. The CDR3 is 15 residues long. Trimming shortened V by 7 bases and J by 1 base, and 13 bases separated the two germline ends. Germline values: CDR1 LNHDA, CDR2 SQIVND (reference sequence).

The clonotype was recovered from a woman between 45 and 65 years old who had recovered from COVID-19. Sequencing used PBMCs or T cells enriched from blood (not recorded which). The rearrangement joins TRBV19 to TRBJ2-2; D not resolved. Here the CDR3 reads CASTPSERNTGELFF. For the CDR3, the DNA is TGTGCCAGTACCCCCTCCGAGCGGAACACCGGGGAGCTGTTTTTT.